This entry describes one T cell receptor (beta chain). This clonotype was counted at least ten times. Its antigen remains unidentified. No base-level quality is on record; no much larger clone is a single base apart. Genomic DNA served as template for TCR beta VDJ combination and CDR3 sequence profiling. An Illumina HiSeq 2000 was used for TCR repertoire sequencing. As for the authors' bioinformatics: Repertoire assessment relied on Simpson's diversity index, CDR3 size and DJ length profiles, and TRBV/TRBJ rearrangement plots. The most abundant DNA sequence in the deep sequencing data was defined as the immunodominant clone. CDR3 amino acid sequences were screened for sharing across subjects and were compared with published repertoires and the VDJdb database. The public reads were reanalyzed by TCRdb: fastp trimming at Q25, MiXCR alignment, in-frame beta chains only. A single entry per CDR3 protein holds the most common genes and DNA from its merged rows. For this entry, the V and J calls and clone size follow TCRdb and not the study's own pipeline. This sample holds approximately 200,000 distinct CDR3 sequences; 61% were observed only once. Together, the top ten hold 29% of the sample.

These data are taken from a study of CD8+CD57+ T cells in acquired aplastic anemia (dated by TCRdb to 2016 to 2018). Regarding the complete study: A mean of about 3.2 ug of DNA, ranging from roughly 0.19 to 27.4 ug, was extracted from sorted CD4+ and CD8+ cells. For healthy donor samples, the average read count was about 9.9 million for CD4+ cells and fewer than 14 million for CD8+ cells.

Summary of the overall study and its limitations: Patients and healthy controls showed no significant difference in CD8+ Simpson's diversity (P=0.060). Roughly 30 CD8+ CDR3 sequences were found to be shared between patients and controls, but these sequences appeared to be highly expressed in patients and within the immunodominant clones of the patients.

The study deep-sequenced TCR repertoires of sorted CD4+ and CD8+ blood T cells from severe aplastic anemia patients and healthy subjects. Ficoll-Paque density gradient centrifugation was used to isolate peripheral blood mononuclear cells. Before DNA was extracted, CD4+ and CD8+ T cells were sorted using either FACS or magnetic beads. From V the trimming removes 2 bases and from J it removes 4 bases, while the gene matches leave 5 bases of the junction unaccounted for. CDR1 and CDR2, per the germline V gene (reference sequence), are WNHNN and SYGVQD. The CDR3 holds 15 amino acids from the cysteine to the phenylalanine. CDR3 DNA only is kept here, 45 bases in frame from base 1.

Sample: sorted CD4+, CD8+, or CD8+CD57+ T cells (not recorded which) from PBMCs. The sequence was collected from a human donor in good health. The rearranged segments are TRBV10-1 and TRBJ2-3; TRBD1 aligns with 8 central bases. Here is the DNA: TGCGCCAGCAGTGAGACAGGGGGTCTCTCAGATACGCAGTATTTT. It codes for CASSETGGLSDTQYF.